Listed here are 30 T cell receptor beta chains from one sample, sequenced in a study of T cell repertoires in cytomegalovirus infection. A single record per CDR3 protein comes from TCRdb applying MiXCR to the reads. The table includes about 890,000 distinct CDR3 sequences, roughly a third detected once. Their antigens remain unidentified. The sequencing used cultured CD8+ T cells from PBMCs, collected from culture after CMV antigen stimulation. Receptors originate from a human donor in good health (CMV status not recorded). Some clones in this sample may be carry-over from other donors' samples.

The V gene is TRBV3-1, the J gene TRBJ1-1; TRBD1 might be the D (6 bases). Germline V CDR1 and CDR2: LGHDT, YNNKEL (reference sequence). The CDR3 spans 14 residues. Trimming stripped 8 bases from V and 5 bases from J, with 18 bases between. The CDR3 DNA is TGTGCCAGCGTCAAAGGGGGGGTGTGGACTGAAGCTTTCTTT. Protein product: CASVKGGVWTEAFF.

The CDR3: CASSFRTLNTEAFF. For the CDR3, the DNA is TGTGCCAGCAGTTTCCGGACACTGAACACTGAAGCTTTCTTT. The chain employs TRBV12-3 or TRBV12-4 and TRBJ1-1; TRBD1 might be the D (5 bases). The CDR3 is 14 residues long. V lost 3 bases and J lost 0, with 8 bases in between.

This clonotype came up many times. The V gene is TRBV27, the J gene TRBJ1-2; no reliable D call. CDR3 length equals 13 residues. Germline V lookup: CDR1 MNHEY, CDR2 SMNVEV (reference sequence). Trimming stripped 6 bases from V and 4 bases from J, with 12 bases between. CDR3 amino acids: CASSPGRFYGYTF. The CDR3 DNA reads TGTGCCAGCAGCCCCGGACGGTTCTATGGCTACACCTTC.

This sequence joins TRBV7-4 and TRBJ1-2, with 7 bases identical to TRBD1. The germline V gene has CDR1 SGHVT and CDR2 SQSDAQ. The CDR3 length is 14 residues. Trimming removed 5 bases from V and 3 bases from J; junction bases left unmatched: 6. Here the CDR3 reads CASSPPGQDYGYTF. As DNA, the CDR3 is TGTGCCAGCAGCCCCCCCGGACAGGACTATGGCTACACCTTC.

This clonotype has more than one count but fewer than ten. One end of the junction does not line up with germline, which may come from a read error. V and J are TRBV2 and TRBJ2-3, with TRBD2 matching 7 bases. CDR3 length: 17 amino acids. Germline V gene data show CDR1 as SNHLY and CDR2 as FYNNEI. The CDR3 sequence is CASSEGTNTPGTDTQYF. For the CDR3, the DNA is TGTGCCAGCAGCGAAGGGACTAACACACCAGGAACAGATACGCAGTATTTT.

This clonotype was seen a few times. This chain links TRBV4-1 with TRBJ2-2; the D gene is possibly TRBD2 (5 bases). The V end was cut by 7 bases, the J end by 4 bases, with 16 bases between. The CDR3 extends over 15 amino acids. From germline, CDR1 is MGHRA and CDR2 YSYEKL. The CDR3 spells CASNPLGRGTGELFF. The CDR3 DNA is TGCGCCAGCAACCCACTAGGACGGGGCACCGGGGAGCTGTTTTTT.

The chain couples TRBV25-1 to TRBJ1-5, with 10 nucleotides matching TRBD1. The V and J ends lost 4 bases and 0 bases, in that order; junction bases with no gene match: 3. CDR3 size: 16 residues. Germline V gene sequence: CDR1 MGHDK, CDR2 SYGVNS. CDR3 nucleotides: TGTGCCAGCAGTGGGGGGACAGGGGATAGCAATCAGCCCCAGCATTTT. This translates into CASSGGTGDSNQPQHF.

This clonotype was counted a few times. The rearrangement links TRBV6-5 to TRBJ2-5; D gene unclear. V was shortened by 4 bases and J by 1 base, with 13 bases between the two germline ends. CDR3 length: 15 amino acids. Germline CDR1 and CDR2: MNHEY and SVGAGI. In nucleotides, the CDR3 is TGTGCCAGCAGTTTCTACACCGGACCCCAAGAGACCCAGTACTTC. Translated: CASSFYTGPQETQYF.

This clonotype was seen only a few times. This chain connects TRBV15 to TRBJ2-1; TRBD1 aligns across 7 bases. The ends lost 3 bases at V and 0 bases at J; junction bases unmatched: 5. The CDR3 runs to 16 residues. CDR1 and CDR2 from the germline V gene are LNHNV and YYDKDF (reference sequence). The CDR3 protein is CATSSSQGVSYNEQFF. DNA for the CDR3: TGTGCCACCAGCAGTTCCCAGGGGGTCTCCTACAATGAGCAGTTCTTC. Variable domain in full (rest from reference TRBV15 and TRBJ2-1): DAMVIQNPRYQVTQFGKPVTLSCSQTLNHNVMYWYQQKSSQAPKLLFHYYDKDFNNEADTPDNFQSRRPNTSFCFLDIRSPGLGDTAMYLCATSSSQGVSYNEQFFGPGTRLTVL.

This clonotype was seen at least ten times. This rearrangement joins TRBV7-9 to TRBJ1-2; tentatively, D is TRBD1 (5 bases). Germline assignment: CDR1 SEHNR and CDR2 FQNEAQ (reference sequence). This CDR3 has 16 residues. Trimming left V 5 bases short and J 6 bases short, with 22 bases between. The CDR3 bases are TGTGCCAGCAGCGCACCAACATGGGGCAGGGCCGATGGCTACACCTTC. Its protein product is CASSAPTWGRADGYTF. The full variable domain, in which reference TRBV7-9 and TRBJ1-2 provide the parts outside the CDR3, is DTGVSQNPRHKITKRGQNVTFRCDPISEHNRLYWYRQTLGQGPEFLTYFQNEAQLEKSRLLSDRFSAERPKGSFSTLEIQRTEQGDSAMYLCASSAPTWGRADGYTFGSGTRLTVV.

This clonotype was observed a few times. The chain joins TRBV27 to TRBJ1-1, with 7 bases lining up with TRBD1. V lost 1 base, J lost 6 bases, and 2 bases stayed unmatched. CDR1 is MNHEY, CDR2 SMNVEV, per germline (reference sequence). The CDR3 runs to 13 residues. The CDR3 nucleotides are TGTGCCAGCAGTTTATTACAGGGGCCTGAAGCTTTCTTT. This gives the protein CASSLLQGPEAFF.

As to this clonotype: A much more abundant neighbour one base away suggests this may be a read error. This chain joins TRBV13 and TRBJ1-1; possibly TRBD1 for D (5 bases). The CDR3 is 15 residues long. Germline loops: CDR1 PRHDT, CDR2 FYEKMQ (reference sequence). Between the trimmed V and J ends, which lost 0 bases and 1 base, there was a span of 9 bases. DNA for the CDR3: TGTGCCAGCAGCTTAGGAAGGGGCAGGAACACTGAAGCTTTCTTT. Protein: CASSLGRGRNTEAFF. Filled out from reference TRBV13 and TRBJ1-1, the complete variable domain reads AAGVIQSPRHLIKEKRETATLKCYPIPRHDTVYWYQQGPGQDPQFLISFYEKMQSDKGSIPDRFSAQQFSDYHSELNMSSLELGDSALYFCASSLGRGRNTEAFFGQGTRLTVV.

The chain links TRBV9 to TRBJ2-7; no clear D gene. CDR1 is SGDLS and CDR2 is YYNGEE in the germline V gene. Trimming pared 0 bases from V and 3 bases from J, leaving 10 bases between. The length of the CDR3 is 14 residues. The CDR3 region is CASSVEERFYEQYF. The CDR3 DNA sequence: TGTGCCAGCAGCGTAGAGGAAAGATTCTACGAGCAGTACTTC.

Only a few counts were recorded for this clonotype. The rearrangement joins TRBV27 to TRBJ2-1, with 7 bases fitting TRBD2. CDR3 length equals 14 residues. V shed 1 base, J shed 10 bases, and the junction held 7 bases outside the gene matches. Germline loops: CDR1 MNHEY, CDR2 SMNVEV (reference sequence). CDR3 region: CASSLYGGGREQFF. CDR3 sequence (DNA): TGTGCCAGCAGTTTATATGGGGGGGGACGGGAGCAGTTCTTC.

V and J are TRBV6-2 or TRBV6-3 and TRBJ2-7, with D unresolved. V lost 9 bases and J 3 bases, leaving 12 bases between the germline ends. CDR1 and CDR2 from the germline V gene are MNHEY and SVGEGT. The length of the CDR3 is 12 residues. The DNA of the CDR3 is TGTGCCAGTCAATCCGTTAACTACGAGCAGTACTTC. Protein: CASQSVNYEQYF.

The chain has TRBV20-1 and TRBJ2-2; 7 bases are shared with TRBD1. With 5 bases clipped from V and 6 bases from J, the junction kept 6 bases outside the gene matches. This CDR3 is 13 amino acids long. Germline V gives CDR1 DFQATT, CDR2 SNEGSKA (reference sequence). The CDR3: CSAWYRGAGELFF. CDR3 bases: TGCAGTGCTTGGTACAGGGGCGCCGGGGAGCTGTTTTTT.

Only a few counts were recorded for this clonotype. CDR3 amino acids: CASRRGTAQETQYF. As DNA, the CDR3 is TGTGCCAGCAGACGAGGGACAGCCCAAGAGACCCAGTACTTC. The chain is built from TRBV27 and TRBJ2-5; 7 bases line up with TRBD1. Germline loops: CDR1 MNHEY, CDR2 SMNVEV (reference sequence). The CDR3 has 14 amino acids. Germline trimming cut 6 bases from V and 1 base from J; bases unmatched to any gene: 5.

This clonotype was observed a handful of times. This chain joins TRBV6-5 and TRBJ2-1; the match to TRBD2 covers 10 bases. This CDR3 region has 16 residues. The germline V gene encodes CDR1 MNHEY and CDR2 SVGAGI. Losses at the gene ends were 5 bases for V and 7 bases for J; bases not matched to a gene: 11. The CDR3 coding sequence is TGTGCCAGCAGTCCCAATTCACTAGCGGGGCAAAATGAGCAGTTCTTC. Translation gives CASSPNSLAGQNEQFF.

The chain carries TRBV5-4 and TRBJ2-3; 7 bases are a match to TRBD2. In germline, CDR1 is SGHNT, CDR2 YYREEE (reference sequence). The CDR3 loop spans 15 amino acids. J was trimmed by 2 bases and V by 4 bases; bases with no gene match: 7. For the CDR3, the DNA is TGTGCCAGCAGCCAAGGTCTAGCGGACACAGATACGCAGTATTTT. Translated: CASSQGLADTDTQYF.

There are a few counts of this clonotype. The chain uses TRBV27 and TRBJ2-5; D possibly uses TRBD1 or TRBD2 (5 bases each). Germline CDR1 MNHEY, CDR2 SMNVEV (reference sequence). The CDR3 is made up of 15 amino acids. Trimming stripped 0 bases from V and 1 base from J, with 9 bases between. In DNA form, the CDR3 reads TGTGCCAGCAGTTTATCTTTAGGGACCCAAGAGACCCAGTACTTC. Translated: CASSLSLGTQETQYF.

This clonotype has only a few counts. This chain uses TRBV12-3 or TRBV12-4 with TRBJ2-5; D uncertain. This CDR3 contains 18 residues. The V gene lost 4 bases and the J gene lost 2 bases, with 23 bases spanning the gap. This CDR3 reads CASSSDTVSPDAQETQYF. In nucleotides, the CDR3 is TGTGCCAGCAGTTCGGATACAGTCTCCCCTGATGCTCAAGAGACCCAGTACTTC.

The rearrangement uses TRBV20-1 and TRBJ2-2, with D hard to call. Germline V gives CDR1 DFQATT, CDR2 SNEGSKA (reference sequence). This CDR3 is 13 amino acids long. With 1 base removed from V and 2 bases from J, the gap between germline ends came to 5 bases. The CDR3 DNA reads TGCAGTGCTAGAGGGCTTAACACCGGGGAGCTGTTTTTT. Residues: CSARGLNTGELFF.

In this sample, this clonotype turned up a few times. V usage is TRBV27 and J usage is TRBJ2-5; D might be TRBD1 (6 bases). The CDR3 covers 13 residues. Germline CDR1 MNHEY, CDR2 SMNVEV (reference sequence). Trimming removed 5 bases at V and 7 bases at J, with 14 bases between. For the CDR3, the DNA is TGTGCCAGCAGTCCACAGGGCCCCCCGACCCAGTACTTC. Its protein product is CASSPQGPPTQYF.

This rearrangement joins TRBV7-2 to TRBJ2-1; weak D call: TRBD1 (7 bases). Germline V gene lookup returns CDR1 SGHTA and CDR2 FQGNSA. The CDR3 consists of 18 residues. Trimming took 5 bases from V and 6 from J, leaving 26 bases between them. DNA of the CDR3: TGTGCCAGCAGCGCCCTAAGGAGGGGGCATATGCGGGGCAATGAGCAGTTCTTC. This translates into CASSALRRGHMRGNEQFF.

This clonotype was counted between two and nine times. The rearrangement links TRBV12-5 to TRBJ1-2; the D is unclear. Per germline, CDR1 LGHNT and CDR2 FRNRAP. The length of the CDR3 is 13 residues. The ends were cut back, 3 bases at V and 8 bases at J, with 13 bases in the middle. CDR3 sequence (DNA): TGTGCTAGTGGTTTAGTCTTGAAGGGCGGCTACACCTTC. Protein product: CASGLVLKGGYTF.

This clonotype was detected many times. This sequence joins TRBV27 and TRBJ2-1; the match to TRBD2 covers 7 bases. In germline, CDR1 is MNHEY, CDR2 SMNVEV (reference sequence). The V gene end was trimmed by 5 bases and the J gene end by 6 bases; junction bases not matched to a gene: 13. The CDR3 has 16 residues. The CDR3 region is CASSTRDYPILNEQFF. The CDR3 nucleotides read TGTGCCAGCAGTACTAGGGACTACCCGATCCTCAATGAGCAGTTCTTC.

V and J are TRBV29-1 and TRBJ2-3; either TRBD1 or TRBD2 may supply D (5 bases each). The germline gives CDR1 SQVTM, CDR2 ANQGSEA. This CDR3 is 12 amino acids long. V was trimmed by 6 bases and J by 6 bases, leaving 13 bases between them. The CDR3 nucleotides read TGCAGCGTGGGACCGTTGGGGGATACGCAGTATTTT. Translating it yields CSVGPLGDTQYF.

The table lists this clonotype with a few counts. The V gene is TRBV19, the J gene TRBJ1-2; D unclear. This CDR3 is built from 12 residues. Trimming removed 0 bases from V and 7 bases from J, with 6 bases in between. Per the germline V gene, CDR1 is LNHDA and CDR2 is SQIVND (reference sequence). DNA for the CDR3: TGTGCCAGTAGTATAGATCTGGCTGGCTACACCTTC. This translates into CASSIDLAGYTF.

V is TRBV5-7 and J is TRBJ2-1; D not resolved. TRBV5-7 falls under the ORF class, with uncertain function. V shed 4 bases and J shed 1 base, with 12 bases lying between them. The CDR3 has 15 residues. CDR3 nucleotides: TGTGCCAGCAGCCGCCGCTTAAGATCCTACAATGAGCAGTTCTTC. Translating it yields CASSRRLRSYNEQFF.

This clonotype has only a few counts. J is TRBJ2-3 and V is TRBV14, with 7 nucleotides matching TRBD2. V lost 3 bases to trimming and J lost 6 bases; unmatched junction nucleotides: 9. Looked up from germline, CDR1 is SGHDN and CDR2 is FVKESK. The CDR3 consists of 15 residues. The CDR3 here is CASSQWRGSLDTQYF. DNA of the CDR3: TGTGCCAGCAGCCAGTGGCGGGGGAGCCTTGATACGCAGTATTTT.